Listed here are 21 T cell receptor beta chains from one sample, sequenced in a study of T cells expressing NK-cell markers. TCRdb re-called the 5' RACE reads; one entry per CDR3 protein, DNA not given. Recorded for this sample: about 430,000 distinct CDR3 sequences. Input material: blood T cells: a sorted CD56 or NKG2C T cell subset, CD4+ or CD8+ T cells, or bulk PBMC T cells (not recorded which). The receptors originated from a woman between 45 and 65 years old in good health.

The CDR3 is CASSVKEAGELFF. The chain couples TRBV12-3 or TRBV12-4 to TRBJ2-2; the TCRdb D gene call, TRBD2, has no DNA to confirm it. The CDR3 loop spans 13 amino acids.

The chain couples TRBV6-1 to TRBJ2-2; the D call from TCRdb, TRBD2, cannot be confirmed without DNA. The CDR3 sequence is 20 residues long. Germline CDR1 is MNHNS and CDR2 is SASEGT. The chain's CDR3 is CASSLIHPSRGTSFTGELFF.

The rearrangement joins TRBV5-4 to TRBJ2-2; the D gene TCRdb calls, TRBD2, cannot be checked with no DNA. Germline V lookup: CDR1 SGHNT, CDR2 YYREEE (reference sequence). The CDR3 consists of 14 residues. CDR3 residues: CASSLIAGHRELFF. Drawing the rest from reference TRBV5-4 and TRBJ2-2, the complete variable domain is ETGVTQSPTHLIKTRGQQVTLRCSSQSGHNTVSWYQQALGQGPQFIFQYYREEENGRGNFPPRFSGLQFPNYSSELNVNALELDDSALYLCASSLIAGHRELFFGEGSRLTVL.

This chain connects TRBV12-3 or TRBV12-4 to TRBJ1-1. The CDR3 runs to 13 residues. The CDR3 here is CASQMIMNTEAFF.

The chain recombines TRBV13 with TRBJ2-1; TCRdb picks TRBD1, but there is no DNA to check that call. CDR3 length equals 15 residues. Germline V gene data show CDR1 as PRHDT and CDR2 as FYEKMQ (reference sequence). The CDR3 loop is CASSLPTGGFNEQFF.

The gene calls are TRBV6-5 and TRBJ2-5; the D call of TRBD2 rests on TCRdb alone, since no DNA is present to check it. The CDR3 runs 14 residues. Germline values: CDR1 MNHEY, CDR2 SVGAGI. The CDR3 is CASSKRTSRETQYF.

V and J are TRBV15 and TRBJ2-2. Germline CDR1 reads LNHNV; CDR2 reads YYDKDF (reference sequence). The CDR3 runs 17 residues. The CDR3 protein is CATSMAATPRNTGELFF. The variable domain in full, with the rest retrieved from reference TRBV15 and TRBJ2-2, is DAMVIQNPRYQVTQFGKPVTLSCSQTLNHNVMYWYQQKSSQAPKLLFHYYDKDFNNEADTPDNFQSRRPNTSFCFLDIRSPGLGDTAMYLCATSMAATPRNTGELFFGEGSRLTVL.

The chain has TRBV7-9 and TRBJ2-1; there is no DNA to check the TCRdb D call of TRBD1. The CDR3 covers 19 residues. From germline, CDR1 is SEHNR and CDR2 FQNEAQ (reference sequence). CDR3: CASSLAMDWGFSGYNEQFF.

The chain links TRBV7-3 to TRBJ2-3; the D gene TCRdb calls, TRBD2, cannot be checked with no DNA. This CDR3 is built from 17 residues. Germline CDR1 SGHTA, CDR2 FQGTGA. CDR3 loop: CASSLTALAGVTDTQYF.

This chain links TRBV27 with TRBJ1-6; lacking DNA, the TRBD1 call made by TCRdb goes unchecked. The CDR3 runs 12 residues. Germline-derived CDR1 and CDR2 are MNHEY and SMNVEV (reference sequence). The CDR3 spells CASSFTSAPLHF.

This chain links TRBV7-9 with TRBJ2-3; TCRdb names TRBD1, which stays unverified in the absence of DNA. This CDR3 is 16 amino acids long. The germline V gene encodes CDR1 SEHNR and CDR2 FQNEAQ (reference sequence). CDR3 protein: CASRPRSGQLGDTQYF.

The chain carries TRBV5-1 and TRBJ2-2; TCRdb outputs TRBD2, but without DNA this stays unchecked. The CDR3 extends over 17 amino acids. CDR1 is SGHRS, CDR2 YFSETQ, per germline. Here the CDR3 reads CASKGSAGGPNTGELFF. Filled out from reference TRBV5-1 and TRBJ2-2, the complete variable domain reads KAGVTQTPRYLIKTRGQQVTLSCSPISGHRSVSWYQQTPGQGLQFLFEYFSETQRNKGNFPGRFSGRQFSNSRSEMNVSTLELGDSALYLCASKGSAGGPNTGELFFGEGSRLTVL.

The chain recombines TRBV2 with TRBJ1-4. Germline CDR1 SNHLY, CDR2 FYNNEI. CDR3 length: 14 amino acids. CDR3 in amino acids: CASTQTRTNEKLFF.

The chain employs TRBV7-2 and TRBJ1-5; TCRdb proposes TRBD1, but this gene call is untestable without DNA. The CDR3 has 16 residues. Germline CDR1 reads SGHTA; CDR2 reads FQGNSA. The chain's CDR3 is CASSPLGEGINQPQHF.

This CDR3 reads CASSVGQGGSYEQYF. The chain combines TRBV12-3 or TRBV12-4 with TRBJ2-7; the TCRdb D gene call, TRBD2, has no DNA to confirm it. This CDR3 spans 15 amino acids.

The chain links TRBV12-3 or TRBV12-4 to TRBJ2-2; TCRdb gives TRBD2 as the D gene, but with no DNA this cannot be confirmed. CDR3 length equals 19 residues. Here the CDR3 reads CASSSTLRTSGSVTGELFF.

CDR3 residues: CASNDAGTQETQYF. This chain links TRBV12-3 or TRBV12-4 with TRBJ2-5; as DNA is missing, the TRBD2 call by TCRdb cannot be tested. This CDR3 has 14 amino acids.

The V gene is TRBV15, the J gene TRBJ2-3; TCRdb proposes TRBD2, but this gene call is untestable without DNA. The CDR3 loop spans 15 amino acids. Looked up from germline, CDR1 is LNHNV and CDR2 is YYDKDF (reference sequence). CDR3 sequence: CATYQGGSHTDTQYF.

This chain uses TRBV20-1 with TRBJ2-3. Germline values: CDR1 DFQATT, CDR2 SNEGSKA (reference sequence). CDR3 length: 14 residues. This CDR3 reads CSARQRVLTDTQYF.

The chain has TRBV12-3 or TRBV12-4 and TRBJ2-3; absent DNA, TCRdb's TRBD1 call cannot be checked. This CDR3 is built from 14 residues. CDR3 region: CATAWGGTTDTQYF.

The rearrangement joins TRBV5-1 to TRBJ2-1; TCRdb's D call, TRBD2, is unchecked because there is no DNA. CDR1 and CDR2 from the germline V gene are SGHRS and YFSETQ. The CDR3 totals 16 residues. The CDR3: CASSPTGTSGYNEQFF.